These 19 T cell receptor beta chains were sequenced from one sample in a study of human T cells and chemical hapten exposure. TCRdb re-derived calls from the RACE reads in MiXCR, one entry per CDR3 protein. This table holds fewer than 300,000 distinct CDR3 sequences, around 7% found once. Regarding time point: pre-sensitization, week 0. Treatment denoted: therapeutic diphenylcyclopropenone sensitization with weekly scalp DPC. The sequencing here drew on whole blood, taken in connection with sensitization to the hapten diphenylcyclopropenone (DPC). The receptors here all came from a young man with alopecia areata. Some clones in this sample may be carry-over from other donors' samples.

This rearrangement joins TRBV25-1 to TRBJ1-2; a possible D gene is TRBD1 (6 bases). The germline gives CDR1 MGHDK, CDR2 SYGVNS. The germline V and J ends were trimmed by 4 bases and 6 bases, with 12 bases remaining between them. The CDR3 sequence is 13 residues long. The DNA for the CDR3 is TGTGCCAGCAGTGTAAACAGGGACCATGGCTACACCTTC. Amino acids: CASSVNRDHGYTF.

Only a few counts were recorded for this clonotype. V usage is TRBV4-2 and J usage is TRBJ2-3; TRBD1 matches at 11 bases. The germline V gene has CDR1 LGHNA and CDR2 YNFKEQ. This CDR3 region has 18 residues. J gave up 4 bases and V 0 bases, and 9 bases lay outside the gene matches. The CDR3 DNA sequence: TGTGCCAGCAGCCAAGATAAGGACAGGGGGCGTTGGGCAGATACGCAGTATTTT. Protein product: CASSQDKDRGRWADTQYF.

This clonotype was counted ten times or more. The chain combines TRBV10-2 with TRBJ2-1, with 8 bases identical to TRBD1. The germline V gene encodes CDR1 WSHSY and CDR2 SAAADI. The CDR3 contains 13 residues. V was pared by 7 bases and J by 5 bases, with 4 bases of the junction left unmatched. In DNA form, the CDR3 reads TGCGCCAGCACCGGGACAGGAGACAATGAGCAGTTCTTC. Protein product: CASTGTGDNEQFF.

V and J are TRBV12-5 and TRBJ2-5, with 7 bases lining up with TRBD1. CDR1 and CDR2 (germline): LGHNT, FRNRAP. The J segment lost 4 bases and the V segment lost 4 bases, leaving 9 bases of the junction unmatched. The CDR3 covers 15 residues. The CDR3 reads CASGSQDRAGETQYF. DNA for the CDR3: TGTGCTAGTGGTTCCCAAGACAGGGCCGGAGAGACCCAGTACTTC.

This clonotype was counted a few times. The chain employs TRBV5-1 and TRBJ2-1; no reliable D call. Deletions cut 2 bases from V and 6 bases from J, with 6 bases between. This CDR3 comprises 12 residues. Per germline, CDR1 SGHRS and CDR2 YFSETQ. The CDR3 reads CASSFSPNEQFF. The CDR3 region has the DNA TGCGCCAGCAGCTTTTCGCCCAATGAGCAGTTCTTC.

The V call is TRBV28, the J call TRBJ2-5, with TRBD1 matching over 8 bases. The CDR3 length is 16 residues. CDR1 is MDHEN and CDR2 is SYDVKM in the germline V gene. Trimming removed 4 bases from V and 1 base from J; junction bases left unmatched: 8. The CDR3 sequence: CASSSPDRVAQETQYF. Here the CDR3 DNA reads TGTGCCAGCAGTTCCCCGGACAGGGTCGCCCAAGAGACCCAGTACTTC.

This clonotype was observed a handful of times. This sequence joins TRBV7-2 and TRBJ2-2; the D is unclear. Germline V gene data show CDR1 as SGHTA and CDR2 as FQGNSA. This CDR3 region has 14 residues. Trimming removed 2 bases from V and 4 bases from J, with 8 bases in between. This chain's CDR3 is CASSLSLPTGELFF. For the CDR3, the DNA is TGTGCCAGCAGCTTAAGTCTCCCCACCGGGGAGCTGTTTTTT.

This clonotype was counted at least ten times. CDR3 sequence reads: CASSNSGGHYEQYF. CDR3 bases: TGCGCCAGCAGCAATAGCGGGGGGCACTACGAGCAGTACTTC. The genes are TRBV5-1 and TRBJ2-7, with TRBD2 identical over 10 bases. V shed 4 bases and J 3 bases; nucleotides not matched to a gene: 4. The CDR3 has 14 residues. Germline V gene data show CDR1 as SGHRS and CDR2 as YFSETQ.

The chain recombines TRBV7-9 with TRBJ2-4; 7 bases are shared with TRBD1. The J segment lost 6 bases and the V segment lost 5 bases, leaving 1 base of the junction unmatched. The CDR3 contains 12 residues. From germline, CDR1 is SEHNR and CDR2 FQNEAQ (reference sequence). The CDR3 is CASSRDRNIQYF. As DNA, the CDR3 is TGTGCCAGCAGCCGGGACAGAAACATTCAGTACTTC.

This chain joins TRBV7-8 and TRBJ1-1, with D perhaps TRBD1 (6 bases). This CDR3 spans 18 amino acids. The V end was cut by 2 bases, the J end by 2 bases, with 21 bases between. CDR1 SGHVS and CDR2 FQNEAQ come from the germline V gene. The CDR3 here is CASSLIGRMTGRNTEAFF. CDR3 DNA sequence: TGTGCCAGCAGCTTAATCGGGCGTATGACAGGCCGCAACACTGAAGCTTTCTTT.

The table lists this clonotype with a few counts. This chain links TRBV21-1 with TRBJ1-2; the table's TRBD1 call for D was not verified on the DNA. TRBV21-1 is an annotated pseudogene. CDR3 length: 16 residues. In DNA form, the CDR3 reads TGTGCCAGCAGCACATACCCGGACAGGGGTAGAGGAGGCTACACCTTC. This translates into CASSTYPDRGRGGYTF.

This clonotype was recorded at least ten times. V and J are TRBV7-2 and TRBJ2-3, with D perhaps given as TRBD1 or TRBD2 (5 bases each). The CDR3 has 13 amino acids. V was pared by 3 bases and J by 6 bases, with 10 bases between. The V gene's germline CDR1 is SGHTA and CDR2 FQGNSA. The DNA for the CDR3 is TGTGCCAGCAGCTTCAGGGACCCGGATACGCAGTATTTT. Encoded protein: CASSFRDPDTQYF.

This clonotype was seen only a few times. The chain recombines TRBV11-2 with TRBJ2-2, with a tentative D call TRBD1 (5 bases). This CDR3 is built from 15 residues. Germline V gene sequence: CDR1 SGHAT, CDR2 FQNNGV. The V and J ends lost 0 bases and 7 bases respectively, with 12 bases between them. The CDR3: CASSLDGPDSGELFF. CDR3 sequence (DNA): TGTGCCAGCAGCTTAGATGGTCCAGACAGCGGGGAGCTGTTTTTT.

The chain employs TRBV7-9 and TRBJ1-2; D is uncertain. Germline CDR1 SEHNR, CDR2 FQNEAQ (reference sequence). This CDR3 has 15 residues. V shed 4 bases and J shed 5 bases, with 17 bases lying between them. DNA of the CDR3: TGTGCCAGCAGCTCAACCGATATGGGAGAGTATGGCTACACCTTC. Protein product: CASSSTDMGEYGYTF.

This clonotype was detected a few times. The genes are TRBV29-1 and TRBJ2-5; TRBD2 is a possible D gene (6 bases). Between the trimmed V and J ends, which lost 6 bases and 2 bases, there was a span of 16 bases. Germline lookup yields CDR1 SQVTM and CDR2 ANQGSEA. The CDR3 is 14 amino acids. The chain's CDR3 is CSVRLESGQETQYF. The CDR3 DNA reads as TGCAGCGTGCGGCTTGAAAGCGGGCAAGAGACCCAGTACTTC.

The rearrangement links TRBV2 to TRBJ2-1; 10 nucleotides match TRBD2. Germline assignment: CDR1 SNHLY and CDR2 FYNNEI. The CDR3 spans 14 residues. V trimming: 6 bases; J trimming: 9 bases; junction bases outside the gene matches: 8. CDR3 in amino acids: CASRELAGEAEQFF. CDR3 bases: TGTGCCAGCAGGGAGCTAGCGGGGGAGGCTGAGCAGTTCTTC.

The sample holds many counts of this clonotype. The chain combines TRBV15 with TRBJ1-5; 7 bases are a match to TRBD1. CDR3 length: 15 residues. Looked up from germline, CDR1 is LNHNV and CDR2 is YYDKDF (reference sequence). Germline trimming cut 5 bases from V and 4 bases from J; bases unmatched to any gene: 8. CDR3 nucleotides: TGTGCCACCAGCCGGGAACAGGGGTTTAATCAGCCCCAGCATTTT. This codes for CATSREQGFNQPQHF.

This clonotype was seen a handful of times. J is TRBJ1-6 and V is TRBV7-9, with 9 bases matching TRBD1. Trimming at V came to 3 bases and at J to 8 bases, leaving 5 bases not matched to a gene. This CDR3 comprises 15 residues. Germline V CDR1 and CDR2: SEHNR, FQNEAQ (reference sequence). The DNA of the CDR3 is TGTGCCAGCAGCTTGGGAGACAGGGGGTATTCACCCCTCCACTTT. This gives the protein CASSLGDRGYSPLHF.

The table lists this clonotype with a few counts. This rearrangement joins TRBV18 to TRBJ2-3, with D perhaps TRBD2 (6 bases). The CDR3 runs 17 residues. Germline assignment: CDR1 KGHSH and CDR2 LQKENI. V shed 0 bases and J shed 2 bases, with 15 bases lying between them. The DNA for the CDR3 is TGTGCCAGCTCACCACCGGGGGGTCGCCACACCACAGATACGCAGTATTTT. It is translated as CASSPPGGRHTTDTQYF.